This entry concerns a single TCR beta chain. As yet, its antigen is unknown. V shed 6 bases, J shed 6 bases, and the junction held 7 bases outside the gene matches. In germline, CDR1 is LNHDA, CDR2 SQIVND (reference sequence). This CDR3 has 14 residues. This record comes from a study of cytomegalovirus exposure and HLA in healthy donors. Study background: For the approximately 360 genotyped donors, about 81% fell within the Caucasian-associated ancestry cluster.

Study outcomes and limitations: Later work found that TCR association rates differed between HLA loci; DRB1 had the most and HLA-C the fewest.

The PCR ran on 60 Vbeta and 13 Jbeta primers. The table came from immunoSEQ multiplex PCR; TCRdb's copy has only in-frame clones and leaves some out. The sample has 150,000 to 200,000 clones; around 74% are singletons. The chain employs TRBV19 and TRBJ2-2, with 7 bases fitting TRBD2. Sequenced material: PBMCs. This clonotype was sampled from a female donor in good health and CMV-seronegative. The CDR3 reads CASSLKRGAGELFF. DNA for the CDR3: TGTGCCAGTAGCCTTAAGCGGGGTGCCGGGGAGCTGTTTTTT.